This T cell receptor (beta chain) was recorded in a study of cytomegalovirus exposure and HLA in healthy donors. Study-wide background: Most donors, 70% to 85% of 398 genotyped, fell in the Caucasian-associated ancestry cluster. Study-wide results and caveats: Among CMV-associated TCR beta chains, most appeared HLA-restricted in a later analysis. In an earlier analysis, productive rearrangement rates for most beta V segments clustered near 87% or 30%. With DRB1 most and HLA-C fewest, TCR association rates differed between HLA loci in a later analysis.

Trimming took 2 bases from V and 0 from J, leaving 5 bases between them. Germline values: CDR1 SGHRS, CDR2 YFSETQ. This CDR3 has 13 amino acids. PCR was performed using 60 Vbeta and 13 Jbeta primers. Generated by immunoSEQ multiplex PCR, the TCRdb table keeps only in-frame clones and is missing some. The table has some 110,000 clones, over 70% seen once; the top ten hold 2% to 2.5%. Details on this clone: What it recognizes is unknown.

This chain connects TRBV5-1 to TRBJ1-2; D not resolved. This sequence originates from a young man in good health and CMV-seronegative. Source material: PBMCs. CDR3 DNA sequence: TGCGCCAGCAGCTTCGCAGCTAACTATGGCTACACCTTC. Residues: CASSFAANYGYTF.